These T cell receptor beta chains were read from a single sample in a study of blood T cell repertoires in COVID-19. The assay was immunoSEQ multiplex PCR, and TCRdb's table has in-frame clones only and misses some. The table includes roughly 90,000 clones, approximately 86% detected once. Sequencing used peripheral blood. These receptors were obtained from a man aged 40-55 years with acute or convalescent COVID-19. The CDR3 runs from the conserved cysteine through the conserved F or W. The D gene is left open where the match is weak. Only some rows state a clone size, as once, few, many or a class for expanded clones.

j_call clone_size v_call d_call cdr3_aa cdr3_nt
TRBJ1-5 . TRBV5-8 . CASSSRDNQPQHF TGTGCCAGCAGCTCCAGGGATAATCAGCCCCAGCATTTT
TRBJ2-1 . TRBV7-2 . CASSLARGYAGNEQFF TGTGCCAGCAGCTTAGCGAGGGGGTACGCCGGGAATGAGCAGTTCTTC
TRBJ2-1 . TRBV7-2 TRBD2 CASSSQSGGPGNEQFF TGTGCCAGCAGCTCCCAATCGGGGGGGCCAGGGAATGAGCAGTTCTTC
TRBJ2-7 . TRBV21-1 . CASSKLAGVYEQYF TGTGCCAGCAGCAAACTAGCGGGAGTTTACGAGCAGTACTTC
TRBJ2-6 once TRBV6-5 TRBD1 CASSWRSTGPPSTF TGTGCCAGCAGTTGGCGGTCGACAGGGCCCCCATCGACTTTC
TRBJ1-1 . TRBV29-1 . CSVDRNTEAFF TGCAGCGTTGACAGGAACACTGAAGCTTTCTTT
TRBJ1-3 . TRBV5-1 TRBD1 CASSLGRGRVGNTIYF TGCGCCAGCAGCTTGGGCAGGGGGCGTGTTGGAAACACCATATATTTT
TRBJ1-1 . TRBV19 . CASFTRNTEAFF TGTGCCAGTTTCACGAGGAACACTGAAGCTTTCTTT
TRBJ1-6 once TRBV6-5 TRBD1 CASSTGGSDSPLHF TGTGCCAGCAGCACAGGGGGCTCTGATTCACCCCTCCACTTT
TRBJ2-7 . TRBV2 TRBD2 CASRRLAGVYQQYF TGTGCCAGCAGACGCCTAGCGGGAGTTTATCAGCAGTACTTC
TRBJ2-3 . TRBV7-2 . CASSLGGTPGSTQYF TGTGCCAGCAGCTTAGGGGGGACTCCCGGTTCTACGCAGTATTTT
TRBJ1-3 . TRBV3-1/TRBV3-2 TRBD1 CASRGNRGQGNTIYF TGTGCCAGCAGGGGAAACAGGGGGCAAGGAAACACCATATATTTT
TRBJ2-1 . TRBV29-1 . CSIGRGAGEQFF TGCAGCATCGGCCGGGGGGCGGGGGAGCAGTTCTTC
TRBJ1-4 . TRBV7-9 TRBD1 CASSRGGATEKLFF TGTGCCAGCAGTCGAGGGGGCGCGACTGAAAAACTGTTTTTT
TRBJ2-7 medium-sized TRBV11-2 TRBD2 CASSLELAGGHYEQYF TGTGCCAGCAGCTTAGAACTAGCGGGAGGCCACTACGAGCAGTACTTC
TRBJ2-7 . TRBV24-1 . CATSDLRGEQYF TGTGCCACCAGTGATTTGAGAGGCGAGCAGTACTTC
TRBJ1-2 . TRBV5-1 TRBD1 CASSFRTGDYGYTF TGCGCCAGCAGCTTCAGGACAGGGGACTATGGCTACACCTTC
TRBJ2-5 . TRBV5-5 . CASSFIDKQETQYF TGTGCCAGCAGCTTTATCGACAAACAAGAGACCCAGTACTTC
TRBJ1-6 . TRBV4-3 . CASSQDGGDNSPLHF TGCGCCAGCAGCCAAGACGGCGGGGACAATTCACCCCTCCACTTT
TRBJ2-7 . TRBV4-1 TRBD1 CASTLTSTGSYEQYF TGCGCCAGCACCCTAACATCGACAGGGAGTTACGAGCAGTACTTC
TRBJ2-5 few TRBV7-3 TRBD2 CASSPQGTSGETQYF TGTGCCAGCAGTCCCCAGGGGACTAGCGGAGAGACCCAGTACTTC
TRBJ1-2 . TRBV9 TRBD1 CASRQGESYGYTF TGTGCCAGCAGGCAGGGGGAGAGCTATGGCTACACCTTC
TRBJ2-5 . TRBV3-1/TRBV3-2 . CASRTGGPGQETQYF TGTGCCAGCAGAACCGGAGGGCCCGGCCAAGAGACCCAGTACTTC
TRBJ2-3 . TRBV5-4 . CASSLGLEGGTDTQYF TGTGCCAGCAGCTTGGGTTTGGAGGGCGGCACAGATACGCAGTATTTT
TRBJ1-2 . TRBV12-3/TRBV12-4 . CASSLGGGNGYTF TGTGCCAGCAGTTTAGGCGGAGGAAATGGCTACACCTTC
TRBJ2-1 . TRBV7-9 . CASSLTAEYNEQFF TGTGCCAGCAGCTTAACGGCGGAGTACAATGAGCAGTTCTTC
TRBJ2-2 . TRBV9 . CASSSRGTGTNTGELFF TGTGCCAGCAGCTCCCGGGGAACAGGGACGAACACCGGGGAGCTGTTTTTT
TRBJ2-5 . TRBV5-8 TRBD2 CASSTTGTSGLETQYF TGTGCCAGCAGCACAACCGGGACTAGCGGATTGGAGACCCAGTACTTC
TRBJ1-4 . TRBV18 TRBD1 CASSPQRGGQGINEKLFF TGTGCCAGCTCACCTCAACGGGGTGGACAGGGAATAAATGAAAAACTGTTTTTT
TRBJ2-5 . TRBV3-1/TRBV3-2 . CASSSRLQETQYF TGTGCCAGCAGCTCTCGACTCCAAGAGACCCAGTACTTC
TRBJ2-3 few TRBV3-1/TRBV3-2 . CASSQERGRTDTQYF TGTGCCAGCAGCCAGGAAAGGGGTCGAACAGATACGCAGTATTTT
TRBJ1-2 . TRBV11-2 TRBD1 CASSEDRFYGYTF TGTGCCAGCAGCGAGGACAGGTTCTATGGCTACACCTTC
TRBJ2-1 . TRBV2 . CASSGASGYEQFF TGTGCCAGCAGTGGAGCCTCAGGGTATGAGCAGTTCTTC
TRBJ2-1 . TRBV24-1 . CATSVTGSPNEQFF TGTGCCACCAGTGTCACAGGGTCCCCCAATGAGCAGTTCTTC